This entry lists 10 T cell receptor beta chains sequenced from one sample in a study of early T cells in non-severe SARS-CoV-2 infection. Each CDR3 protein gets one entry after TCRdb re-called the 5' RACE reads with MiXCR. The data show more than 45,000 distinct CDR3 sequences, about 7.7% seen once. Input material: whole blood. These receptor sequences come from an adult who was a healthcare worker with PCR-confirmed SARS-CoV-2 infection or an uninfected control (not recorded which).

V is TRBV12-3 or TRBV12-4 and J is TRBJ1-2, with D unresolved. V was clipped by 6 bases and J by 2 bases, with 10 bases between them. This CDR3 is 13 amino acids long. The CDR3 sequence: CASSPQSNYGYTF. In DNA, the CDR3 is TGTGCCAGCAGCCCGCAGAGCAACTATGGCTACACCTTC.

The gene calls are TRBV13 and TRBJ1-2, with 7 bases matching TRBD1. The CDR3 has 10 residues. Looked up from germline, CDR1 is PRHDT and CDR2 is FYEKMQ (reference sequence). J gave up 4 bases and V 11 bases, and 1 base lay outside the gene matches. The CDR3 DNA reads TGTGCCGCAGGGGGCTATGGCTACACCTTC. Amino acids: CAAGGYGYTF.

The sample holds many counts of this clonotype. This rearrangement joins TRBV4-2 to TRBJ1-2; 7 bases match TRBD1. V was clipped by 4 bases and J by 0 bases; unmatched bases: 2. Germline values: CDR1 LGHNA, CDR2 YNFKEQ. The CDR3 sequence is 14 residues long. CDR3 sequence (DNA): TGTGCCAGCAGCCGACAGGGAGCTAACTATGGCTACACCTTC. Translating gives CASSRQGANYGYTF.

The CDR3 loop reads CASSSRGVNEQFF. CDR3 in DNA: TGTGCCAGCTCTAGTCGGGGGGTCAATGAGCAGTTCTTC. J is TRBJ2-1 and V is TRBV7-3; 7 bases fit TRBD2. Germline CDR1 SGHTA, CDR2 FQGTGA. This CDR3 is built from 13 residues. The V segment lost 8 bases and the J segment 6 bases; nucleotides outside the gene matches: 7. Supplemented by reference TRBV7-3 and TRBJ2-1, the full variable domain reads GAGVSQTPSNKVTEKGKYVELRCDPISGHTALYWYRQSLGQGPEFLIYFQGTGAADDSGLPNDRFFAVRPEGSVSTLKIQRTERGDSAVYLCASSSRGVNEQFFGPGTRLTVL.

This clonotype was recorded many times. J is TRBJ2-3 and V is TRBV7-3, with a weak D call TRBD2 (5 bases). Germline V lookup: CDR1 SGHTA, CDR2 FQGTGA. V was pared by 0 bases and J by 2 bases, with 9 bases between. This CDR3 has 15 residues. The CDR3 here is CASSLTGEITDTQYF. The CDR3 nucleotides read TGTGCCAGCAGCTTAACCGGGGAGATCACAGATACGCAGTATTTT.

V gene TRBV5-1 combines with J gene TRBJ2-3; D may be TRBD1 (6 bases). CDR3 size: 14 residues. Trimming shortened V by 0 bases and J by 5 bases, and 10 bases separated the two germline ends. From germline, CDR1 is SGHRS and CDR2 YFSETQ. CDR3 bases: TGCGCCAGCAGCTTGGATCAGGGGAGAGATACGCAGTATTTT. Its translation: CASSLDQGRDTQYF.

This clonotype was picked up many times. The chain combines TRBV19 with TRBJ1-5; D possibly corresponds to TRBD1 (6 bases). Germline lookup yields CDR1 LNHDA and CDR2 SQIVND (reference sequence). V shed 3 bases and J shed 6 bases, with 12 bases lying between them. CDR3 length: 14 amino acids. The CDR3 protein is CASSMGAVGQPQHF. CDR3 DNA: TGTGCCAGTAGTATGGGGGCGGTAGGTCAGCCCCAGCATTTT.

The genes are TRBV7-6 and TRBJ2-5, with D possibly being TRBD2 (6 bases). V was cut by 1 base and J by 0 bases, with 15 bases left in between. Germline lookup yields CDR1 SGHVS and CDR2 FNYEAQ. The CDR3 covers 17 residues. CDR3 loop: CASSLDGGSSYQETQYF. In DNA form, the CDR3 reads TGTGCCAGCAGCTTAGACGGGGGTTCCTCGTACCAAGAGACCCAGTACTTC.

The chain couples TRBV27 to TRBJ2-3, with 9 positions matching TRBD1. CDR3 length: 14 amino acids. CDR1 and CDR2 from the germline V gene are MNHEY and SMNVEV (reference sequence). V gave up 10 bases and J gave up 1 base; unmatched junction bases: 6. In nucleotides, the CDR3 is TGTGCCATCGGGGACAGGGCCGGCACAGATACGCAGTATTTT. Its protein is CAIGDRAGTDTQYF.

CDR3 residues: CASRGRADTEAFF. The CDR3 DNA reads as TGCGCCAGCAGGGGCAGGGCGGACACTGAAGCTTTCTTT. This sequence joins TRBV10-1 and TRBJ1-1, with D perhaps TRBD1 (5 bases). Germline CDR1 is WNHNN and CDR2 is SYGVQD (reference sequence). V was clipped by 6 bases and J by 3 bases, with 11 bases between them. CDR3 length: 13 residues.